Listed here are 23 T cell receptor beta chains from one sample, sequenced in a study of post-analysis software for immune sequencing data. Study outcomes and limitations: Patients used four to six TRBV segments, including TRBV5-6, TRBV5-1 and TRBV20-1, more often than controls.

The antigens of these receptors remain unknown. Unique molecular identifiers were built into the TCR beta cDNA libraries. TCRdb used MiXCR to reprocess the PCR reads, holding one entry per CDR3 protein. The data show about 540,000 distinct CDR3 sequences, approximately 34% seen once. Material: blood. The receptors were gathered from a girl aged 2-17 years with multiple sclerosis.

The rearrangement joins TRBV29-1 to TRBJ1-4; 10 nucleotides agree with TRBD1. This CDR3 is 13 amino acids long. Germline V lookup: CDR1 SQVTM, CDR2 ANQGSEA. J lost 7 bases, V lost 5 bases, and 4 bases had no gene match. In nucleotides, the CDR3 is TGCAGCGTTCGGACAGGGGGGGCTGAAAAACTGTTTTTT. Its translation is CSVRTGGAEKLFF.

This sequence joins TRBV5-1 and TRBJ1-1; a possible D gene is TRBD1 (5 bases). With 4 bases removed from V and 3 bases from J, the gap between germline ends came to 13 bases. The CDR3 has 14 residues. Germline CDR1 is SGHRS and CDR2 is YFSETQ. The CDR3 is CASSDRLGDTEAFF. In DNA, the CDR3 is TGCGCCAGCAGCGACCGCTTAGGGGACACTGAAGCTTTCTTT.

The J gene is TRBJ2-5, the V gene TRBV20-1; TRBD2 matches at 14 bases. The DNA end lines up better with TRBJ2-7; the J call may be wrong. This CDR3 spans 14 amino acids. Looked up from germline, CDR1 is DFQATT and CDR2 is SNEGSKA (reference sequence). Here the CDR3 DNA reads TGCAGTGCGGGACTAGCGGGGGTGAAGAACGAGCAGTACTTC. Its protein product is CSAGLAGVKNEQYF.

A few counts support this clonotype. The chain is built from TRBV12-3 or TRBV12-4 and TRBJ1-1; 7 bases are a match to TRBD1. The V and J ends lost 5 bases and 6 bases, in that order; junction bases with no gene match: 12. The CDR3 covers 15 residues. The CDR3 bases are TGTGCCAGCAGTCCCCCGACAGGGAAACTCGCTGAAGCTTTCTTT. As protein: CASSPPTGKLAEAFF.

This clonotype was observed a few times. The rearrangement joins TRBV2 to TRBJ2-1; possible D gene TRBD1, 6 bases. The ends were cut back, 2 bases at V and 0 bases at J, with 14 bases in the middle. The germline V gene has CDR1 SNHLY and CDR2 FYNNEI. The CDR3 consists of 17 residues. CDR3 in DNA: TGTGCCAGCAGTGAAACCGGGACACCTAGCTCCTACAATGAGCAGTTCTTC. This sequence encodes CASSETGTPSSYNEQFF.

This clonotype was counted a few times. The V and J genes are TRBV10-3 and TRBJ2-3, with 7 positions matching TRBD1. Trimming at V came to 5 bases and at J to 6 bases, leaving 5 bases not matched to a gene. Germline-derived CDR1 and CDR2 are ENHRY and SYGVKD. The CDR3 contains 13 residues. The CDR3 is CAISIDRDDTQYF. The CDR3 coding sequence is TGTGCCATCAGTATTGACAGGGACGATACGCAGTATTTT.

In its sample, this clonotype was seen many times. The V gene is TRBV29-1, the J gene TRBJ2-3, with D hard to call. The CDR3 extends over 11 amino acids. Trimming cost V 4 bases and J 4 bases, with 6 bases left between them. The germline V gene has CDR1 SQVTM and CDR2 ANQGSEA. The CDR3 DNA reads TGCAGCGTTGGGGCCGCAGATACGCAGTATTTT. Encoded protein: CSVGAADTQYF.

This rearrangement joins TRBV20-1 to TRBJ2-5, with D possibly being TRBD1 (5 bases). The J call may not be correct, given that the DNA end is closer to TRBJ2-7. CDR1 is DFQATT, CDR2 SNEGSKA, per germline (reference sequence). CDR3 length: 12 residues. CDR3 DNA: TGCAGTGCCGTTTGGCAGGGCCGCGAGCAGTACTTC. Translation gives CSAVWQGREQYF.

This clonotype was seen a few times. The CDR3 DNA reads TGTGCCAGCGGGAAACAAGGTTCCCGTTGGAACACTGAAGCTTTCTTT. As protein: CASGKQGSRWNTEAFF. The rearrangement uses TRBV2 and TRBJ1-1; no reliable D call. The CDR3 consists of 16 residues. Trimming cost V 8 bases and J 1 base, with 20 bases left between them. Germline V lookup: CDR1 SNHLY, CDR2 FYNNEI.

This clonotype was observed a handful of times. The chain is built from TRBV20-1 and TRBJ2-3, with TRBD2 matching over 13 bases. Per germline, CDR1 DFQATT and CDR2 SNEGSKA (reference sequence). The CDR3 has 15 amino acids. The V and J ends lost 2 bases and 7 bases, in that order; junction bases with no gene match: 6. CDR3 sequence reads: CSARRLAGGRNTQYF. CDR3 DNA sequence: TGCAGTGCTAGACGACTAGCGGGGGGTAGAAATACGCAGTATTTT.

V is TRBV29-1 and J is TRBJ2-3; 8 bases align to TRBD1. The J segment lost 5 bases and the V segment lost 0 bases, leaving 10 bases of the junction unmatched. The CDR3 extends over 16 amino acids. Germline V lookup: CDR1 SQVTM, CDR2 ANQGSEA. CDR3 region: CSVEDQPGGGGDTQYF. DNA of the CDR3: TGCAGCGTTGAAGATCAGCCAGGGGGCGGAGGAGATACGCAGTATTTT.

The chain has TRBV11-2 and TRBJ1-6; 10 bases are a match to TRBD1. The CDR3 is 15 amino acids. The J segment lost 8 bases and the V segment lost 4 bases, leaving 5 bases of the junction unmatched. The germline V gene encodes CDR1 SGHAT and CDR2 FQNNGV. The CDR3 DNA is TGTGCCAGCAGCTCTGTGGACAGGGGGTATTCACCCCTCCACTTT. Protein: CASSSVDRGYSPLHF.

CDR3 residues: CASTTGSAWNEQFF. CDR3 nucleotides: TGTGCCAGCACGACAGGGAGTGCGTGGAATGAGCAGTTCTTC. The V gene is TRBV12-3 or TRBV12-4, the J gene TRBJ2-1; 7 nucleotides agree with TRBD1. The CDR3 is 14 residues long. With 7 bases clipped from V and 7 bases from J, the junction kept 10 bases outside the gene matches.

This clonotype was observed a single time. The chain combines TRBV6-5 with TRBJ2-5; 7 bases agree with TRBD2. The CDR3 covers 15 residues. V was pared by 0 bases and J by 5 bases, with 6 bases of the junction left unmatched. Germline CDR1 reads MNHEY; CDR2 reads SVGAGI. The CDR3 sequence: CASSYSMREGETQYF. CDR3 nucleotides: TGTGCCAGCAGTTACTCGATGAGGGAGGGGGAGACCCAGTACTTC.

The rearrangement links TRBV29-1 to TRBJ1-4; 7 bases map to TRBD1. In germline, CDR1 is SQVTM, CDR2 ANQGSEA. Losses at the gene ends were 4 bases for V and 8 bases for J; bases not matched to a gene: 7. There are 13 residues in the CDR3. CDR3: CSVGTGVGEKLFF. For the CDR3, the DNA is TGCAGCGTTGGAACAGGGGTAGGGGAAAAACTGTTTTTT.

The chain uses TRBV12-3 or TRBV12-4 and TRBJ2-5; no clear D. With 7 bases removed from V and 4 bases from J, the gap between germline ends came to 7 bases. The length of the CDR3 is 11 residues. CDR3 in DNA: TGTGCCAGCACCCAGTCAGAGACCCAGTACTTC. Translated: CASTQSETQYF.

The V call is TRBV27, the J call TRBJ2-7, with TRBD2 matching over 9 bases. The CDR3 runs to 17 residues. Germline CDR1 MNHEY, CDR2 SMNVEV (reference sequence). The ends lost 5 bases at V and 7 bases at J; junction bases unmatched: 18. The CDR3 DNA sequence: TGTGCCAGCAGTCTGAACGGACTAGCGAGCTCCTACAATGAGCAGTACTTC. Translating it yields CASSLNGLASSYNEQYF.

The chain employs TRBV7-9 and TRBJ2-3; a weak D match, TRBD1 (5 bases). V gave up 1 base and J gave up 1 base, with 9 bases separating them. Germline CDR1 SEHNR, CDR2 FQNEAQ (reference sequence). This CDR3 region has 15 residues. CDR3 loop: CASSLEGVRTDTQYF. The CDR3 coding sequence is TGTGCCAGCAGCTTAGAAGGGGTCCGCACAGATACGCAGTATTTT.

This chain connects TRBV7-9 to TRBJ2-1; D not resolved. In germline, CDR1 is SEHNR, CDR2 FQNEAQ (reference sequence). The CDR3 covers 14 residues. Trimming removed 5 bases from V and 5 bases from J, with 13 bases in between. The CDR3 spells CASSPTLGNNEQFF. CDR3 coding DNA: TGTGCCAGCAGCCCGACTCTGGGCAACAATGAGCAGTTCTTC.

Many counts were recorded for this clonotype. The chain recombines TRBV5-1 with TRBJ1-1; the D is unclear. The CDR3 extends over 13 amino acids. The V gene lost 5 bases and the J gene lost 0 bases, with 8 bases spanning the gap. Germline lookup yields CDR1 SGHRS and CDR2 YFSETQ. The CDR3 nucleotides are TGCGCCAGCAGTAAGAACCTGAACACTGAAGCTTTCTTT. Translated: CASSKNLNTEAFF.

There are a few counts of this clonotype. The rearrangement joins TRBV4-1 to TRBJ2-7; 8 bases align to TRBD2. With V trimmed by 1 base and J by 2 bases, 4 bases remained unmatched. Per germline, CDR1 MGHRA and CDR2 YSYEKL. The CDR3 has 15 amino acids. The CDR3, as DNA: TGCGCCAGCAGCCAAGGCCGGGGGGGTACCTACGAGCAGTACTTC. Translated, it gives CASSQGRGGTYEQYF.

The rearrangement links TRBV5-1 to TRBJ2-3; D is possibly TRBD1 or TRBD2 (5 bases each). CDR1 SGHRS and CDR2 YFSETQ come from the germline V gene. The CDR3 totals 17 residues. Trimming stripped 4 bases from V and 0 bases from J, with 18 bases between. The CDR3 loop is CASSPSDWGISTDTQYF. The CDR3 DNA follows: TGCGCCAGCAGCCCCTCCGATTGGGGGATTAGCACAGATACGCAGTATTTT. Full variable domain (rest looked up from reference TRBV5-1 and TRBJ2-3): KAGVTQTPRYLIKTRGQQVTLSCSPISGHRSVSWYQQTPGQGLQFLFEYFSETQRNKGNFPGRFSGRQFSNSRSEMNVSTLELGDSALYLCASSPSDWGISTDTQYFGPGTRLTVL.

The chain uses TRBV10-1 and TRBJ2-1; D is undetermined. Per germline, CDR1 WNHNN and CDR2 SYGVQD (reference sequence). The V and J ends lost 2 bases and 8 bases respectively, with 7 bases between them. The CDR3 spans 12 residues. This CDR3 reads CASSERVDEQFF. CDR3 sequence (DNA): TGCGCCAGCAGTGAGCGGGTGGATGAGCAGTTCTTC.